These T cell receptor beta chains were read from a single sample in a study of T cell repertoires in cytomegalovirus infection. TCRdb passed the reads through MiXCR, listing each CDR3 protein once. This repertoire shows almost 550,000 distinct CDR3 sequences, approximately 15% found once; its top ten account for around 25%. The sequencing input was CD8+ T cells from PBMCs. Receptors were obtained from a human donor in good health (CMV status not recorded). Some clones in this sample may be carry-over from other donors' samples. The CDR3 runs from the conserved cysteine through the conserved F or W. A clone size is listed for some rows: how often the clone was seen (once, few, many), or a class if it is expanded.

>many|TRBJ2-7|TRBV27
CASSLTASGLYEQYF
>.|TRBJ1-2|TRBV19
CASSDSGTSINYGYTF
>many|TRBJ2-3|TRBV28
CASSFQFRDRGTDTQYF
>.|TRBJ2-7|TRBV4-1
CASSHTGTGVWEQYF
>few|TRBJ1-5|TRBV12-5
CASGEQARGQPQHF
>many|TRBJ1-5|TRBV27
CASSSNRDRASNQPQHF
>.|TRBJ2-1|TRBV7-9
CASRDAGQGLNEQFF
>.|TRBJ2-1|TRBV4-1
CASSLTVENEQFF
>few|TRBJ2-1|TRBV2
CASSEGLAGHSF
>.|TRBJ2-3|TRBV2
CASSPAGSRSTQYF
>few|TRBJ2-1|TRBV7-9
CASSQTSGEYNEQFF
>many|TRBJ2-7|TRBV6-1
CASSLTSSGNSYEQYF
>many|TRBJ2-1|TRBV7-9
CASRNTSGPSPHEQFF
>many|TRBJ1-3|TRBV4-2
CASSQVPGSPARSSGNTIYF
>many|TRBJ2-3|TRBV6-2/TRBV6-3
CASRERGGDTQYF
>.|TRBJ2-1|TRBV20-1
CSAKEVGGPPKQFF
>many|TRBJ2-7|TRBV7-8
CASSNRGGAIYEQYF
>many|TRBJ2-7|TRBV7-9
CASSPRGTLYEQYF
>.|TRBJ1-6|TRBV14
CASSQDGLGRLYNSPLHF
>.|TRBJ1-1|TRBV14
CASSPDRGRGNTEAFF
>many|TRBJ2-3|TRBV7-9
CASSHGGDTQYF
>few|TRBJ2-2|TRBV4-1
CASSQVGGELFF
>few|TRBJ2-7|TRBV10-3
CAIGDRNHSYEQYF
>.|TRBJ2-5|TRBV2
CASVGRSTQETQYF
>many|TRBJ2-3|TRBV20-1
CSATSPGVADATDTQYF
>many|TRBJ2-1|TRBV7-9
CASSLIGAGGPDEQFF
>many|TRBJ2-2|TRBV7-2
CASSFNLAGGPGGELFF
>few|TRBJ1-2|TRBV10-2
CASSENPDDLTGYTF
>.|TRBJ2-7|TRBV7-8
CASSLVGGPSYEQYF
>few|TRBJ2-7|TRBV20-1
CSAREGSTEQYF
>.|TRBJ2-5|TRBV6-4
CASSPGKGAGETQYF
>.|TRBJ2-7|TRBV4-1
CASSQSGTGSSYEQYF
>.|TRBJ2-7|TRBV5-6
CASSPSRTSYEQYF
>.|TRBJ1-1|TRBV4-2
CASSQDPGGNTEAFF
>many|TRBJ1-1|TRBV5-1
CASRRTESTEAFF
>many|TRBJ2-7|TRBV7-8
CASSGTGIYEQYF
>.|TRBJ2-2|TRBV18
CASSPRKRLAANTGELFF
>few|TRBJ2-7|TRBV6-1
CASFSVSYEQYF
>few|TRBJ2-3|TRBV27
CASSPLKGSTDTQYF
>many|TRBJ2-7|TRBV10-3
CAIQPGQGVTYEQYF
>many|TRBJ1-3|TRBV10-3
CASNTPYRGHSGNTIYF
>.|TRBJ2-5|TRBV7-9
CASSLGLAGTEETQYF